The 16 T cell receptor beta chains listed next were all sequenced from one sample in a study of cytomegalovirus exposure and HLA in healthy donors. The PCR contained 60 Vbeta and 13 Jbeta primers. Profiling relied on immunoSEQ multiplex PCR, and the TCRdb table lists in-frame clones only, not all of them. Of about 82,000 clones in the sample, roughly 72% were seen once. The specimen was PBMCs. Receptors originate from a man younger than 40 in good health and CMV-seropositive.

The genes are TRBV5-6 and TRBJ1-2, with 7 bases matching TRBD1. The V segment lost 2 bases and the J segment 4 bases; nucleotides outside the gene matches: 5. This CDR3 has 14 residues. The germline gives CDR1 SGHDT, CDR2 YYEEEE. The CDR3 spells CASSLVGQVYGYTF. The CDR3 DNA sequence: TGTGCCAGCAGCTTAGTCGGACAGGTCTATGGCTACACCTTC.

This clone showed up just a few times. The chain links TRBV6-5 to TRBJ1-3; D is ambiguous. Germline loops: CDR1 MNHEY, CDR2 SVGAGI. The CDR3 covers 16 residues. Trimming shortened V by 2 bases and J by 0 bases, and 11 bases separated the two germline ends. CDR3 in amino acids: CASSYGRSYSGNTIYF. DNA for the CDR3: TGTGCCAGCAGTTACGGCAGGTCGTACTCTGGAAACACCATATATTTT.

The chain links TRBV4-2 to TRBJ2-1; TRBD2 agrees at 7 bases. The CDR3 extends over 15 amino acids. CDR1 and CDR2 from the germline V gene are LGHNA and YNFKEQ. The J segment lost 5 bases and the V segment lost 2 bases, leaving 6 bases of the junction unmatched. CDR3 protein: CASSQFVGGNNEQFF. The CDR3 nucleotides read TGTGCCAGCAGCCAATTCGTCGGGGGGAACAATGAGCAGTTCTTC.

The chain employs TRBV5-1 and TRBJ1-3; TRBD1 matches at 8 bases. The CDR3 covers 15 residues. The V gene end was trimmed by 4 bases and the J gene end by 0 bases; junction bases not matched to a gene: 3. Per germline, CDR1 SGHRS and CDR2 YFSETQ. The CDR3 region is CASSRDRSSGNTIYF. The DNA for the CDR3 is TGCGCCAGCAGCCGGGACAGGTCCTCTGGAAACACCATATATTTT. The full variable domain, with the rest looked up from reference TRBV5-1 and TRBJ1-3, is KAGVTQTPRYLIKTRGQQVTLSCSPISGHRSVSWYQQTPGQGLQFLFEYFSETQRNKGNFPGRFSGRQFSNSRSEMNVSTLELGDSALYLCASSRDRSSGNTIYFGEGSWLTVV.

This clone was seen a handful of times. The chain has TRBV7-9 and TRBJ1-4; no clear D. This CDR3 has 13 amino acids. Between the trimmed V and J ends, which lost 2 bases and 8 bases, there was a span of 9 bases. Per germline, CDR1 SEHNR and CDR2 FQNEAQ (reference sequence). The CDR3 DNA sequence: TGTGCCAGCAGCTTAAACCGAGGGGAAAAACTGTTTTTT. Residues: CASSLNRGEKLFF.

This chain uses TRBV5-1 with TRBJ1-1; 8 bases line up with TRBD1. The V gene's germline CDR1 is SGHRS and CDR2 YFSETQ. V was pared by 0 bases and J by 3 bases, with 4 bases of the junction left unmatched. The CDR3 runs 15 residues. The CDR3 DNA reads as TGCGCCAGCAGCTTGGACAGGGGGGGGGACACTGAAGCTTTCTTT. Protein: CASSLDRGGDTEAFF.

This chain uses TRBV15 with TRBJ1-3; the D is unclear. The germline V gene encodes CDR1 LNHNV and CDR2 YYDKDF (reference sequence). The CDR3 has 14 amino acids. V shed 2 bases and J shed 8 bases, with 13 bases lying between them. The CDR3 loop reads CATSRMRSRDTIYF. The CDR3 DNA reads as TGTGCCACCAGCAGAATGCGGAGCCGGGACACCATATATTTT.

This clone was recorded a few times. This chain uses TRBV6-6 with TRBJ1-1; D not resolved. Germline CDR1 reads MNHNY; CDR2 reads SVGAGI (reference sequence). The CDR3 runs to 11 residues. CDR3 nucleotides: TGTTTCACCGTAGCGAACACTGAAGCTTTCTTT. It codes for CFTVANTEAFF.

The chain links TRBV7-2 to TRBJ1-4, with 7 nucleotides matching TRBD1. The CDR3 loop spans 15 amino acids. Germline trimming cut 4 bases from V and 4 bases from J; bases unmatched to any gene: 6. CDR1 is SGHTA, CDR2 FQGNSA, per germline. CDR3 amino acids: CASSSRGTDNEKLFF. CDR3 in DNA: TGTGCCAGCAGCTCTCGCGGGACAGATAATGAAAAACTGTTTTTT.

The chain uses TRBV11-2 and TRBJ2-1; D unclear. Deletions cut 1 base from V and 15 bases from J, with 10 bases between. CDR3 length: 11 residues. Germline CDR1 SGHAT, CDR2 FQNNGV. CDR3 bases: TGTGCCAGCAGCTTAGCCGGCAGGCCGTTCTTC. This sequence encodes CASSLAGRPFF.

Regarding this clone: Germline is not matched at one junction end, which may reflect a read error. The chain employs TRBV18 and TRBJ2-6, with 8 bases fitting TRBD1. Germline CDR1 KGHSH, CDR2 LQKENI. The CDR3 is 17 amino acids. CDR3 coding DNA: TGTGCCAGCTCAGCCGGGACAGGCAACTCTGAGGCCAACGTCCTGACTTTC. Translating gives CASSAGTGNSEANVLTF. The full variable domain, its missing parts supplied by reference TRBV18 and TRBJ2-6, is NAGVMQNPRHLVRRRGQEARLRCSPMKGHSHVYWYRQLPEEGLKFMVYLQKENIIDESGMPKERFSAEFPKEGPSILRIQQVVRGDSAAYFCASSAGTGNSEANVLTFGAGSRLTVL.

The chain joins TRBV19 to TRBJ2-7, with D possibly TRBD1 on 6 matching bases. Trimming removed 0 bases at V and 7 bases at J, with 16 bases between. Germline V gene data show CDR1 as LNHDA and CDR2 as SQIVND (reference sequence). This CDR3 contains 15 residues. The DNA of the CDR3 is TGTGCCAGTAGTATAGATGGAACAGGGAGTCGTGAGCAGTACTTC. Its protein product is CASSIDGTGSREQYF.

V usage is TRBV28 and J usage is TRBJ2-2; 9 nucleotides line up with TRBD1. The CDR3 has 16 residues. The V and J ends lost 3 bases and 6 bases, in that order; junction bases with no gene match: 8. Germline V lookup: CDR1 MDHEN, CDR2 SYDVKM. This CDR3 reads CASSFLLQGASGELFF. The DNA for the CDR3 is TGTGCCAGCAGTTTCTTGCTACAGGGGGCGTCCGGGGAGCTGTTTTTT.

For this clone: Other DNA sequences in the sample encode the same CDR3. V usage is TRBV15 and J usage is TRBJ1-3; D is undetermined. Trimming stripped 0 bases from V and 0 bases from J, with 6 bases between. The CDR3 has 15 residues. Germline CDR1 is LNHNV and CDR2 is YYDKDF (reference sequence). The CDR3 protein is CATSRDRGSGNTIYF. The CDR3 bases are TGTGCCACCAGCAGAGATCGGGGCTCTGGAAACACCATATATTTT.

There are a few counts of this clone. The chain has TRBV2 and TRBJ2-7, with 7 bases aligning to TRBD2. The CDR3 is made up of 14 amino acids. Germline loops: CDR1 SNHLY, CDR2 FYNNEI. V shed 6 bases, J shed 4 bases, and the junction held 9 bases outside the gene matches. In DNA form, the CDR3 reads TGTGCCAGCAGAGGTGAAAGCGGGATATACGAGCAGTACTTC. It codes for CASRGESGIYEQYF.

The chain employs TRBV7-9 and TRBJ1-2, with 7 bases lining up with TRBD1. This CDR3 has 13 amino acids. V dropped 5 bases and J dropped 4; count of bases not matched to a gene: 4. Looked up from germline, CDR1 is SEHNR and CDR2 is FQNEAQ (reference sequence). This CDR3 reads CASSQGTAYGYTF. Written as DNA, the CDR3 is TGTGCCAGCAGCCAAGGGACAGCCTATGGCTACACCTTC.